These 25 T cell receptor beta chains share one sample of origin, sequenced in a study of shared clonotypes between healthy human individuals. TCRdb keeps only in-frame clones here, not all; method: immunoSEQ multiplex PCR. In the table there are about 960,000 clones, 76% of which are singletons. Sequencing was done on a sample of memory CD4+ T cells sorted from blood. Subset: CD45RA-negative fraction. The source of these receptors is a man younger than 30 in good health.

This clone was detected only once. The rearrangement links TRBV28 to TRBJ1-1, with D unresolved. The CDR3 extends over 15 amino acids. Trimming cost V 1 base and J 0 bases, with 9 bases left between them. Germline V CDR1 and CDR2: MDHEN, SYDVKM. CDR3 in amino acids: CASSLLAFMNTEAFF. In DNA, the CDR3 is TGTGCCAGCAGTTTATTGGCCTTTATGAACACTGAAGCTTTCTTT.

This clone was found a few times. This sequence joins TRBV19 and TRBJ1-6; TRBD1 might be the D (5 bases). The V end lost 4 bases, the J end lost 7 bases, and 14 bases lay between the germline ends. This CDR3 has 15 residues. Germline CDR1 reads LNHDA; CDR2 reads SQIVND (reference sequence). CDR3 amino acids: CASSRDRGYNSPLHF. DNA of the CDR3: TGTGCCAGTAGTAGAGACAGAGGCTACAATTCACCCCTCCACTTT.

Regarding this clone: Other DNA sequences in the same sample also yield this CDR3. CDR3 bases: TGTGCCAGCAGTTACTCTTTAGCAGTCACAGATACGCAGTATTTT. As protein: CASSYSLAVTDTQYF. The J gene is TRBJ2-3, the V gene TRBV6-5; D not resolved. The V end lost 0 bases, the J end lost 2 bases, and 9 bases lay between the germline ends. The CDR3 sequence is 15 residues long. From germline, CDR1 is MNHEY and CDR2 SVGAGI.

Note on this clone: At one end, the junction sequence differs from germline, possibly due to a read error. J is TRBJ2-3 and V is TRBV7-7; TRBD2 aligns across 11 bases. Looked up from germline, CDR1 is SSHAT and CDR2 is FNYEAQ (reference sequence). The CDR3 contains 15 residues. Here the CDR3 DNA reads TGTGCTAGCAGCTTAGCGGGAGGGCCAACAGATACGCAGTATTTT. Its protein product is CASSLAGGPTDTQYF.

This chain uses TRBV7-2 with TRBJ1-5, with no clear D. The CDR3 extends over 14 amino acids. In germline, CDR1 is SGHTA, CDR2 FQGNSA. Trimming took 1 base from V and 9 from J, leaving 13 bases between them. The CDR3 here is CASSLDPAMGPQHF. The DNA of the CDR3 is TGTGCCAGCAGCTTAGATCCGGCCATGGGGCCCCAGCATTTT.

V is TRBV11-3 and J is TRBJ2-2, with 9 bases matching TRBD2. V lost 6 bases and J lost 9; bases outside the gene matches: 11. Germline CDR1 and CDR2: SGHNT and YENEEA. CDR3 length: 15 amino acids. The CDR3 here is CASSDSGGPQRELFF. The CDR3 DNA reads TGTGCCAGCAGTGACAGCGGGGGGCCCCAAAGGGAGCTGTTTTTT.

The CDR3: CASSSRPSTDTQYF. The DNA of the CDR3 is TGTGCCAGTAGTAGCCGCCCTAGCACAGATACGCAGTATTTT. V and J are TRBV19 and TRBJ2-3; unclear D gene. Trimming removed 4 bases at V and 0 bases at J, with 8 bases between. CDR3 size: 14 residues. Germline CDR1 LNHDA, CDR2 SQIVND (reference sequence). The variable domain in full, with the rest retrieved from reference TRBV19 and TRBJ2-3, is DGGITQSPKYLFRKEGQNVTLSCEQNLNHDAMYWYRQDPGQGLRLIYYSQIVNDFQKGDIAEGYSVSREKKESFPLTVTSAQKNPTAFYLCASSSRPSTDTQYFGPGTRLTVL.

The J gene is TRBJ1-2, the V gene TRBV20-1; 8 bases line up with TRBD1. The germline CDR1 and CDR2 sequences are DFQATT and SNEGSKA (reference sequence). After removal of 6 bases from V and 7 bases from J, the junction contained 4 bases not matched to a gene. The CDR3 has 11 residues. The CDR3 DNA is TGCAGTGCCCGGACAGGGTTTGGCTACACCTTC. It specifies CSARTGFGYTF.

V gene TRBV4-3 combines with J gene TRBJ2-6; the match to TRBD2 covers 9 bases. Germline-derived CDR1 and CDR2 are LGHNA and YSLEER. The J segment lost 0 bases and the V segment lost 0 bases, leaving 9 bases of the junction unmatched. The CDR3 runs 20 residues. For the CDR3, the DNA is TGCGCCAGCAGCCAAGAACCACTAGCGGGTGGAAACTCTGGGGCCAACGTCCTGACTTTC. Amino acid sequence: CASSQEPLAGGNSGANVLTF.

CDR3 sequence: CASGLVATGNTIYF. The CDR3, as DNA: TGTGCTAGTGGTTTAGTGGCTACTGGAAACACCATATATTTT. V is TRBV12-5 and J is TRBJ1-3; D remains ambiguous. V was cut by 3 bases and J by 2 bases, with 8 bases left in between. Germline CDR1 LGHNT, CDR2 FRNRAP. The CDR3 sequence is 14 residues long. Drawing the rest from reference TRBV12-5 and TRBJ1-3, the complete variable domain is DARVTQTPRHKVTEMGQEVTMRCQPILGHNTVFWYRQTMMQGLELLAYFRNRAPLDDSGMPKDRFSAEMPDATLATLKIQPSEPRDSAVYFCASGLVATGNTIYFGEGSWLTVV.

This clone was picked up one time. This rearrangement joins TRBV9 to TRBJ2-7, with 7 bases that match TRBD2. Germline V gene lookup returns CDR1 SGDLS and CDR2 YYNGEE. J was trimmed by 0 bases and V by 3 bases; bases with no gene match: 6. This CDR3 comprises 15 residues. CDR3 protein: CASSAGEGSSYEQYF. The CDR3 DNA reads TGTGCCAGCAGCGCCGGGGAGGGAAGCTCCTACGAGCAGTACTTC.

This chain uses TRBV30 with TRBJ1-6; 9 bases align to TRBD1. This CDR3 comprises 14 residues. V shed 3 bases and J 7 bases; nucleotides not matched to a gene: 4. Germline lookup yields CDR1 GTSNPN and CDR2 SVGIG (reference sequence). The CDR3: CAWREQGANSPLHF. In DNA form, the CDR3 reads TGTGCCTGGAGAGAACAGGGGGCGAATTCACCCCTCCACTTT.

Concerning this clone itself: Other DNA sequences in this sample translate to the same CDR3. This rearrangement joins TRBV7-2 to TRBJ1-1; D remains ambiguous. Looked up from germline, CDR1 is SGHTA and CDR2 is FQGNSA. CDR3 length equals 13 residues. The ends were cut back, 4 bases at V and 2 bases at J, with 8 bases in the middle. The CDR3 is CASSSRGNTEAFF. CDR3 sequence (DNA): TGTGCCAGCAGCTCGCGGGGAAACACTGAAGCTTTCTTT.

V gene TRBV27 combines with J gene TRBJ1-2, with D possibly matching TRBD1 (6 bases). CDR3 length equals 15 residues. Germline lookup yields CDR1 MNHEY and CDR2 SMNVEV (reference sequence). Trimming took off 3 bases at V and 0 bases at J, with 11 bases between the two ends. DNA of the CDR3: TGTGCCAGCAGTTTCACCAGGGGAGCTAACTATGGCTACACCTTC. Translating gives CASSFTRGANYGYTF.

The genes are TRBV29-1 and TRBJ2-5; 9 bases map to TRBD2. The germline gives CDR1 SQVTM, CDR2 ANQGSEA. V was clipped by 7 bases and J by 5 bases; unmatched bases: 11. The CDR3 has 14 amino acids. The CDR3 here is CSGRGGAVTETQYF. As DNA, the CDR3 is TGCAGCGGTCGCGGGGGGGCCGTGACGGAGACCCAGTACTTC.

The CDR3 reads CASSVGTSGSSWTGELFF. The DNA for the CDR3 is TGTGCCAGCAGCGTAGGGACTAGCGGGAGCTCGTGGACCGGGGAGCTGTTTTTT. This chain links TRBV9 with TRBJ2-2, with 13 bases aligning to TRBD2. Germline CDR1 and CDR2: SGDLS and YYNGEE. J gave up 5 bases and V 0 bases, and 7 bases lay outside the gene matches. The CDR3 has 18 residues. The full variable domain, in which reference TRBV9 and TRBJ2-2 provide the parts outside the CDR3, is DSGVTQTPKHLITATGQRVTLRCSPRSGDLSVYWYQQSLDQGLQFLIQYYNGEERAKGNILERFSAQQFPDLHSELNLSSLELGDSALYFCASSVGTSGSSWTGELFFGEGSRLTVL.

Only a few counts were recorded for this clone. The chain links TRBV6-5 to TRBJ1-1; D gene unclear. The V end was cut by 6 bases, the J end by 0 bases, with 8 bases between. This CDR3 region has 13 residues. Germline V gene lookup returns CDR1 MNHEY and CDR2 SVGAGI. Here the CDR3 reads CASRRTVNTEAFF. CDR3 DNA: TGTGCCAGCAGAAGGACGGTGAACACTGAAGCTTTCTTT.

The chain employs TRBV5-8 and TRBJ2-6, with 8 positions matching TRBD2. Germline V gene lookup returns CDR1 SGHTS and CDR2 YDEGEE. The CDR3 extends over 17 amino acids. CDR3 nucleotide sequence: TGTGTCGGGGGGGACGGCAGTCCCGCCGCTGGGGCCAACGTCCTGACTTTC. Translation: CVGGDGSPAAGANVLTF.

The genes are TRBV19 and TRBJ2-7, with D possibly being TRBD1 (5 bases). Germline CDR1 is LNHDA and CDR2 is SQIVND (reference sequence). The length of the CDR3 is 16 residues. Deletions cut 2 bases from V and 0 bases from J, with 14 bases between. As DNA, the CDR3 is TGTGCCAGTAGTATACTGGGGCAGGCGAGCTCCTACGAGCAGTACTTC. Translating it yields CASSILGQASSYEQYF.

The chain couples TRBV28 to TRBJ1-2; 9 bases agree with TRBD1. This CDR3 contains 15 residues. CDR1 is MDHEN and CDR2 is SYDVKM in the germline V gene. V lost 4 bases to trimming and J lost 4 bases; unmatched junction nucleotides: 7. The CDR3 nucleotides read TGTGCCAGCAGTTCCACAGGGGGCTCGAGCTATGGCTACACCTTC. The encoded protein is CASSSTGGSSYGYTF.

This chain connects TRBV5-4 to TRBJ2-2, with 8 bases aligning to TRBD1. The J segment lost 4 bases and the V segment lost 0 bases, leaving 5 bases of the junction unmatched. The CDR3 consists of 16 residues. Germline CDR1 SGHNT, CDR2 YYREEE (reference sequence). The CDR3 spells CASSLEQGVGTGELFF. The CDR3 DNA is TGTGCCAGCAGCTTGGAACAGGGGGTTGGCACCGGGGAGCTGTTTTTT.

V is TRBV5-1 and J is TRBJ2-2, with unresolved D. Trimming removed 1 base from V and 3 bases from J, with 7 bases in between. The CDR3 extends over 14 amino acids. CDR1 is SGHRS and CDR2 is YFSETQ in the germline V gene. CDR3 in DNA: TGCGCCAGCAGCTTGTTTACGGACACCGGGGAGCTGTTTTTT. This translates into CASSLFTDTGELFF.

V and J are TRBV5-1 and TRBJ2-1; the D gene is possibly TRBD1 (6 bases). V was clipped by 2 bases and J by 7 bases, with 22 bases between them. Looked up from germline, CDR1 is SGHRS and CDR2 is YFSETQ. The CDR3 spans 17 residues. The CDR3 here is CASSFLSSGTGLNEQFF. The CDR3 DNA reads as TGCGCCAGCAGCTTCCTGTCGTCTGGAACAGGGCTGAATGAGCAGTTCTTC.

The J gene is TRBJ2-1, the V gene TRBV6-6; D tentatively reads TRBD1 or TRBD2 (5 bases each). The V gene's germline CDR1 is MNHNY and CDR2 SVGAGI (reference sequence). The CDR3 is 14 amino acids. V dropped 10 bases and J dropped 5 bases, with 18 bases sitting between them. The CDR3 DNA sequence: TGTGCCACCCACTTCGGGGCCGTAAACAATGAGCAGTTCTTC. Protein sequence: CATHFGAVNNEQFF.

The V call is TRBV15, the J call TRBJ2-5; 8 bases line up with TRBD1. The CDR3 length is 15 residues. The V segment lost 4 bases and the J segment 2 bases; nucleotides outside the gene matches: 6. Germline assignment: CDR1 LNHNV and CDR2 YYDKDF (reference sequence). This CDR3 reads CATSIGQGVQETQYF. CDR3 bases: TGTGCCACCAGCATTGGACAGGGAGTACAAGAGACCCAGTACTTC.